This T cell receptor (beta chain) was recovered during a study of T cells in Graves' hyperthyroidism and ophthalmopathy (dated by TCRdb to the late 2010s). Broadly, across the study: Peripheral blood samples were taken at the time of initial diagnosis, prior to any treatment. Following sampling, methimazole starting at 30 mg daily was given to hyperthyroidism patients, and high-dose intravenous methylprednisolone was given to ophthalmopathy patients. The 85 to 100 discovery patients were divided at random into training and test sets in a 7:3 ratio. In several Graves' hyperthyroidism patients, the study also compared T-cell repertoires from thyroid tissue with T-cell repertoires from blood. Whether ophthalmopathy could be predicted prospectively was tested in an independent validation cohort made up of roughly 19 hyperthyroidism patients plus 17 patients who later progressed to ophthalmopathy. The paper reports TCR Vbeta CDR3 sequencing of about 140 peripheral blood samples: around 41 ophthalmopathy, about 75 hyperthyroidism and some 17 progressor patients. To identify distinguishing TCR V-J signatures, a discovery cohort of around 100 patients was used, comprising fewer than 45 with Graves' ophthalmopathy and some 60 with stable Graves' hyperthyroidism.

From the germline V gene, CDR1 is MNHNS and CDR2 is SASEGT. Here V drops 5 bases and J drops 0 bases, and the junction holds 4 bases not matched to any gene. The CDR3 has 15 amino acids, counting the end cysteine and phenylalanine. Of all the DNA, just the CDR3 is kept, 45 bases in frame from base 1. Ophthalmopathy patients had moderately to severely active disease, Clinical Activity Score of at least 3, NOSPECS grade of at least 4, and duration under 3 months. Patients with uncontrolled infections, other autoimmune diseases, pregnancy or lactation were excluded. Diagnoses were based on clinical symptoms, serum thyroxine and TRAb, thyroid ultrasound and orbital computed tomography. PBMCs were isolated from roughly 10 ml of fresh peripheral blood by Ficoll-Paque density gradient centrifugation. Total RNA was extracted using Trizol reagent, and RNA quality was assessed on an Agilent 2100 Bioanalyzer.

What the research found in general, with its limitations: A model built on a 13 V-J signature distinguished ophthalmopathy from stable hyperthyroidism, reaching around 90% sensitivity and around 81% specificity in cross-validation and 80%/75% in testing. Sample size was not statistically predetermined, and blinding of investigators to group allocation was not performed. Most expanded thyroid clonotypes (frequency above 0.001) were also found in blood, which suggests that blood repertoires may mirror thyroid immune responses. During validation, the model predicted progression to ophthalmopathy a median of around 6 months ahead of onset, with just under 71% sensitivity and 72.22% specificity.

This clonotype occurred many times. Its recognized antigen is unknown. Base qualities are not recorded, but no much larger clone differs from it by a single base. The TCR beta CDR3 regions were amplified from RNA transcripts. For the first round of RT-PCR on the TCR CDR3, the HTBI primer set was used together with the Qiagen OneStep RT-PCR kit. Libraries were constructed in a second round of multiplex PCR, after which size selection and purification were carried out. Libraries were sequenced paired-end with 100 bp reads on an Illumina HiSeq2000. The published analysis was carried out like this. SOAPnuke was used to process the raw data, with reads discarded if the reads contained adapters or uncalled bases, had a mean Phred below 15, or lacked an exact constant-primer or identifier match. COPE v1.2.5 was used to merge high-quality paired reads, and clonotypes were defined as unique nucleotide sequences. Clonotypes were aligned to IMGT TRBV, TRBD and TRBJ reference segments using MiTCR v1.1. Analysis was restricted to V-J combinations with a frequency above 0.0001, which covered about 99% of repertoires. A TCS score was defined as the ratio of F50 (clonal expansion) to E x V (chaos), with BLOSUM62-based TCRdist applied between CDR3 peptides within each V-J. Welch's t-statistics and random forest reduced just over 500 V-J features to about 12, which were used in a naive Bayes classifier (R e1071). TCRdb applied fastp at Q25 and MiXCR to the public reads, then kept only in-frame beta chains. Identical CDR3 protein sequences are pooled into one entry, listed with their most common genes and DNA. TCRdb's processing, not the study's, gives the V and J calls here. This sample comprises some 300,000 distinct CDR3 sequences, roughly 19% of them detected only once. The ten most abundant clones make up roughly 40% of the sample.

The rearrangement combines TRBV6-1 with TRBJ1-5; 7 of the junction bases match TRBD1. The TCR sequence derives from a man in his fifties or sixties with Graves' ophthalmopathy. Sequenced sample: blood. CDR3 loop: CASSPTGSSNQPQHF. The DNA sequence is TGTGCCAGCAGTCCGACAGGGTCTAGCAATCAGCCCCAGCATTTT.